This T cell receptor (beta chain) stems from a study of T cells in Graves' hyperthyroidism and ophthalmopathy. In this sample, this clonotype turned up many times. The antigen is not known. The CDR3 length is 14 residues. Germline CDR1 and CDR2: KGHSH and LQKENI. Trimming removed 3 bases at V and 3 bases at J, with 12 bases between. Each ophthalmopathy patient scored at least 3 on the Clinical Activity Score and at least 4 on NOSPECS grade, with duration under 3 months. TCR beta CDR3 region amplification was performed from RNA transcripts. First-round RT-PCR with HTBI primers amplified the TCR CDR3 region. TCRdb re-called the multiplex PCR reads with MiXCR, one entry per CDR3 protein. Of some 570,000 distinct CDR3 sequences listed, under 20% are singletons. Study-level results: The blood repertoire included most of the expanded thyroid clonotypes above 0.001. In simple terms, a model built on 13 V-J features told ophthalmopathy apart from stable hyperthyroidism.

J is TRBJ2-7 and V is TRBV18; a possible D gene is TRBD2 (6 bases). The clonotype originates from a woman between 18 and 29 years old with Graves' ophthalmopathy. The sequencing input was blood. The CDR3 loop reads CASSPSTRFYEQYF. Here the CDR3 DNA reads TGTGCCAGCTCACCGTCGACTAGGTTCTACGAGCAGTACTTC.